This T cell receptor (beta chain) was identified in a study of Ad26.COV2.S vaccination and SARS-CoV-2 variants. The wider study: Recipients of Ad26.COV2.S got it intramuscularly, once or twice 56 days apart. Regarding the study as a whole: Spike-specific TCR breadth in vaccine recipients exceeded that seen in placebo recipients. Responses of spike-specific T cells (both CD8+ and CD4+) reportedly showed substantial breadth after vaccination. Placebo recipients and vaccine recipients were similar in non-spike TCR breadth.

A word on this clone: What it binds is unknown.

Described treatment: over 15 received Ad26.COV2.S at low or high dose, single or two shots; several received placebo; per-sample allocation not given. Samples came from day 63 after the first vaccine or placebo injection. Clones were sequenced by immunoSEQ multiplex PCR, and TCRdb holds only the in-frame ones, with some missing. Of a few hundred thousand clones in the sample, around 86% were seen once. Germline V lookup: CDR1 SGHVS, CDR2 FQNEAQ. Trimming shortened V by 5 bases and J by 1 base, and 8 bases separated the two germline ends. The CDR3 covers 13 residues. The clonotype comes from a person aged 18-65 years who received the Ad26.COV2.S COVID-19 vaccine or a placebo. This chain connects TRBV7-8 to TRBJ1-1; the D gene is possibly TRBD1 (5 bases). This material consisted of peripheral blood, taken in a trial of Ad26.COV2.S vaccine versus placebo. The CDR3 loop reads CASSAGQNTEAFF. The CDR3 DNA follows: TGTGCCAGCAGCGCAGGACAGAACACTGAAGCTTTCTTT.